A single sample is the source of the 23 T cell receptor beta chains below, sequenced in a study of OX40 agonist ivuxolimab in advanced cancers. Assay: immunoSEQ multiplex PCR; the TCRdb copy retains only in-frame clones and omits some. The sample has some 98,000 clones; just under 95% are singletons. Sequenced material: CD4+ or CD8+ T cells sorted from blood, taken in a trial of the OX40 agonist ivuxolimab. The receptors come from an adult with an advanced solid tumor such as melanoma, head and neck, liver or kidney cancer.

On this clone itself: The sample contains more than one DNA sequence encoding this CDR3. J is TRBJ1-3 and V is TRBV19; D not resolved. The CDR3 has 13 residues. Between the trimmed V and J ends, which lost 0 bases and 2 bases, there was a span of 2 bases. Germline V gene sequence: CDR1 LNHDA, CDR2 SQIVND (reference sequence). The CDR3 coding sequence is TGTGCCAGTAGTATAGATGCTGGAAACACCATATATTTT. This gives the protein CASSIDAGNTIYF.

Points on this clone: This sample includes further DNA sequences coding for the same CDR3. CDR3 loop: CASSLRQGTNTEAFF. CDR3 bases: TGTGCCAGTAGTCTCCGACAGGGAACGAACACTGAAGCTTTCTTT. The chain is built from TRBV19 and TRBJ1-1; 7 bases are a match to TRBD1. V lost 5 bases to trimming and J lost 1 base; unmatched junction nucleotides: 7. The CDR3 has 15 residues. CDR1 LNHDA and CDR2 SQIVND come from the germline V gene (reference sequence).

The count of this clone is one. V is TRBV7-2 and J is TRBJ1-3; D gene unclear. The V end was cut by 4 bases, the J end by 2 bases, with 9 bases between. The CDR3 extends over 14 amino acids. The germline CDR1 and CDR2 sequences are SGHTA and FQGNSA. In nucleotides, the CDR3 is TGTGCCAGCAGCTCTCGACAAGCTGGAAACACCATATATTTT. It is translated as CASSSRQAGNTIYF.

The genes are TRBV6-6 and TRBJ2-2; a weak D match, TRBD2 (6 bases). Trimming stripped 6 bases from V and 7 bases from J, with 21 bases between. This CDR3 region has 16 residues. CDR1 and CDR2 from the germline V gene are MNHNY and SVGAGI (reference sequence). In DNA, the CDR3 is TGTGCCAGCAGCCAACTAGGGAGGACCCCGAGCGGGGAGCTGTTTTTT. Its protein product is CASSQLGRTPSGELFF.

This chain joins TRBV21-1 and TRBJ1-2. TRBV21-1 represents a pseudogene. The CDR3 consists of 15 residues. CDR3 protein: CASSKGGRAVCGYTF. The CDR3 DNA is TGTGCCAGCAGCAAAGGGGGGAGGGCCGTCTGTGGCTACACCTTC.

This chain connects TRBV7-9 to TRBJ2-5; D is uncertain. V was trimmed by 5 bases and J by 5 bases, leaving 3 bases between them. The CDR3 extends over 10 amino acids. Germline V gives CDR1 SEHNR, CDR2 FQNEAQ (reference sequence). The CDR3 protein is CASSAETQYF. In nucleotides, the CDR3 is TGTGCCAGCAGCGCGGAGACCCAGTACTTC.

V gene TRBV11-3 combines with J gene TRBJ2-2; TRBD1 aligns across 7 bases. With 5 bases clipped from V and 5 bases from J, the junction kept 2 bases outside the gene matches. The length of the CDR3 is 13 residues. Germline-derived CDR1 and CDR2 are SGHNT and YENEEA. Written as DNA, the CDR3 is TGTGCCAGCAGCCAACAGGGGACCGGGGAGCTGTTTTTT. Protein: CASSQQGTGELFF.

This clone was observed once. This chain links TRBV5-1 with TRBJ1-2, with TRBD1 matching over 12 bases. Germline values: CDR1 SGHRS, CDR2 YFSETQ. Unmatched junction bases numbered 5, after V lost 5 bases and J lost 6 bases. The CDR3 loop spans 14 amino acids. The CDR3 region has the DNA TGCGCCAGCAGGCCCGGGACAGGGGGCCATGGCTACACCTTC. Encoded protein: CASRPGTGGHGYTF.

The V and J genes are TRBV7-2 and TRBJ1-5; D unresolved. The CDR3 consists of 13 residues. The germline CDR1 and CDR2 sequences are SGHTA and FQGNSA. V was pared by 5 bases and J by 3 bases, with 8 bases between. The CDR3 here is CASSPNYNQPQHF. CDR3 DNA: TGTGCCAGCAGCCCAAACTACAATCAGCCCCAGCATTTT.

This rearrangement joins TRBV7-6 to TRBJ2-1; 8 nucleotides align to TRBD2. The length of the CDR3 is 15 residues. Germline CDR1 and CDR2: SGHVS and FNYEAQ. With 3 bases clipped from V and 7 bases from J, the junction kept 8 bases outside the gene matches. The CDR3, as DNA: TGTGCCAGCAGCTTGAGACCGGGGGGGCTTAATGAGCAGTTCTTC. It specifies CASSLRPGGLNEQFF. The full variable domain, completed using reference TRBV7-6 and TRBJ2-1, is GAGVSQSPRYKVTKRGQDVALRCDPISGHVSLYWYRQALGQGPEFLTYFNYEAQQDKSGLPNDRFSAERPEGSISTLTIQRTEQRDSAMYRCASSLRPGGLNEQFFGPGTRLTVL.

The chain couples TRBV6-5 to TRBJ2-1; 9 bases map to TRBD2. The V gene end was trimmed by 6 bases and the J gene end by 8 bases; junction bases not matched to a gene: 11. Germline CDR1 is MNHEY and CDR2 is SVGAGI. There are 15 residues in the CDR3. DNA for the CDR3: TGTGCCAGCAGGGACGAAGCGGGGGGTATCTATGAGCAGTTCTTC. Protein product: CASRDEAGGIYEQFF.

As concerns this clone: Compared with germline, one end of the junction differs, possibly owing to a read error. The chain carries TRBV7-2 and TRBJ2-4; the match to TRBD2 covers 11 bases. Germline CDR1 and CDR2: SGHTA and FQGNSA. This CDR3 region has 14 residues. The chain's CDR3 is CASSFDYSGRGVDF. Here the CDR3 DNA reads TGTGCCAGCAGCTTTGATTATAGCGGGAGGGGGGTGGACTTC.

This clone occurred once. V gene TRBV10-3 combines with J gene TRBJ2-4, with 8 bases fitting TRBD1. Trimming removed 10 bases from V and 9 bases from J; junction bases left unmatched: 8. Germline V gives CDR1 ENHRY, CDR2 SYGVKD. The length of the CDR3 is 12 residues. CDR3 residues: CARSGGACIQYF. The CDR3 DNA sequence: TGTGCCAGATCAGGGGGCGCTTGCATTCAGTACTTC.

The sample holds one count of this clone. The gene calls are TRBV6-5 and TRBJ1-6; a possible D gene is TRBD1 (6 bases). Between the trimmed V and J ends, which lost 8 bases and 8 bases, there was a span of 16 bases. The CDR3 is made up of 14 amino acids. The germline CDR1 and CDR2 sequences are MNHEY and SVGAGI. The CDR3 DNA is TGTGCCAGCTCAAGGGGGTCGGGGGATTCACCCCTCCACTTT. Protein: CASSRGSGDSPLHF.

The chain links TRBV28 to TRBJ2-6; a possible D gene is TRBD1 (5 bases). CDR1 is MDHEN, CDR2 SYDVKM, per germline. V lost 5 bases and J 0 bases, leaving 17 bases between the germline ends. The CDR3 loop spans 18 amino acids. This CDR3 is CASSENRLLLSGANVLTF. In DNA, the CDR3 is TGTGCCAGCAGTGAAAACAGGTTACTACTCTCTGGGGCCAACGTCCTGACTTTC.

The chain joins TRBV6-6 to TRBJ2-1; D may be TRBD1 (5 bases). There are 13 residues in the CDR3. Germline V gives CDR1 MNHNY, CDR2 SVGAGI (reference sequence). Between the trimmed V and J ends, which lost 8 bases and 4 bases, there was a span of 12 bases. The CDR3, as DNA: TGTGCCAGCTCTCAGGGATCGTACAATGAGCAGTTCTTC. Translation: CASSQGSYNEQFF.

This sequence joins TRBV6-5 and TRBJ1-4, with D uncertain. The V gene lost 6 bases and the J gene lost 5 bases, with 13 bases spanning the gap. The CDR3 covers 14 residues. The germline V gene has CDR1 MNHEY and CDR2 SVGAGI. The CDR3 coding sequence is TGTGCCAGCAGATATCAGAAGATAAATGAAAAACTGTTTTTT. As protein: CASRYQKINEKLFF.

V is TRBV7-9 and J is TRBJ2-3, with D perhaps assigned TRBD1 or TRBD2 (7 bases each). This CDR3 is built from 18 residues. V shed 7 bases and J shed 4 bases, with 27 bases lying between them. In germline, CDR1 is SEHNR, CDR2 FQNEAQ (reference sequence). The CDR3 protein is CASIRGGGGRGSADTQYF. CDR3 sequence (DNA): TGTGCCAGCATCCGAGGAGGGGGCGGGAGAGGAAGTGCAGATACGCAGTATTTT.

The CDR3 DNA is TGTGCCAGCAGTGCTTTACAGGGGGTTATCTCTGGGGCCAACGTCCTGACTTTC. Amino acid sequence: CASSALQGVISGANVLTF. The chain joins TRBV25-1 to TRBJ2-6, with 8 bases that match TRBD1. The CDR3 spans 18 residues. The V gene end was trimmed by 4 bases and the J gene end by 0 bases; junction bases not matched to a gene: 8. Germline V gene sequence: CDR1 MGHDK, CDR2 SYGVNS. Filled out from reference TRBV25-1 and TRBJ2-6, the complete variable domain reads EADIYQTPRYLVIGTGKKITLECSQTMGHDKMYWYQQDPGMELHLIHYSYGVNSTEKGDLSSESTVSRIRTEHFPLTLESARPSHTSQYLCASSALQGVISGANVLTFGAGSRLTVL.

The V and J genes are TRBV19 and TRBJ1-3; 8 nucleotides align to TRBD1. Germline loops: CDR1 LNHDA, CDR2 SQIVND (reference sequence). V shed 3 bases, J shed 7 bases, and the junction held 17 bases outside the gene matches. The CDR3 sequence is 18 residues long. This chain's CDR3 is CASSIGYRGQGWRNTIYF. The CDR3 DNA reads as TGTGCCAGTAGTATCGGTTACCGCGGACAGGGTTGGCGGAACACCATATATTTT.

The J gene is TRBJ2-1, the V gene TRBV28; no definite D call. The CDR3 has 16 amino acids. V gave up 1 base and J gave up 7 bases, with 17 bases separating them. Germline CDR1 MDHEN, CDR2 SYDVKM. In DNA, the CDR3 is TGTGCCAGCAGTTTATACCGGAAGGAGCGCAAAAATGAGCAGTTCTTC. This encodes CASSLYRKERKNEQFF.

The V call is TRBV30, the J call TRBJ1-4, with TRBD1 identical over 9 bases. The V gene end was trimmed by 3 bases and the J gene end by 8 bases; junction bases not matched to a gene: 7. Per germline, CDR1 GTSNPN and CDR2 SVGIG (reference sequence). The CDR3 length is 14 residues. CDR3 region: CAWRLTGGTEKLFF. The CDR3 DNA sequence: TGTGCCTGGAGACTGACAGGGGGAACCGAAAAACTGTTTTTT.

This clone was detected a few times. The CDR3 DNA is TGCGCCAGCAGCCAAGAGACCCCAGGCCTCCTCTATGGCTACACCTTC. As protein: CASSQETPGLLYGYTF. This rearrangement joins TRBV4-3 to TRBJ1-2; no clear D gene. Germline V gene lookup returns CDR1 LGHNA and CDR2 YSLEER. This CDR3 spans 16 amino acids. V lost 0 bases to trimming and J lost 4 bases, with 15 bases between them.